This record covers a single TCR beta chain. Antigen: not known. The source of the sample is a study of a mutant IDH1 vaccine in newly diagnosed glioma. Study-level information: Mean patient age was around 40 years; approximately 60% were male and around 38% female. Those enrolled had earlier been treated with radiotherapy, temozolomide, or both, mostly both. Study findings and constraints: Of all patients, around 94% showed vaccine-induced immune responses.

The time point is: baseline, week 1 (first vaccination visit). Treatment reported: pre-vaccination baseline after standard-of-care therapy. The CDR3 totals 15 residues. V was shortened by 4 bases and J by 4 bases, with 13 bases between the two germline ends. From germline, CDR1 is MNHEY and CDR2 SVGAGI. TCRdb keeps only in-frame clones here, not all; method: immunoSEQ multiplex PCR. The data hold about 88,000 clones, with around 79% observed a single time. The chain uses TRBV6-5 and TRBJ1-4, with a weak D call TRBD1 (6 bases). The clonotype originates from a middle-aged man with glioma. Some clones in this sample may be carry-over from other donors' samples. The source material was PBMCs, sampled from a glioma patient treated with radiotherapy, temozolomide or both. The CDR3: CASSLMRGGNEKLFF. The CDR3 nucleotides read TGTGCCAGCAGTTTAATGAGGGGGGGTAATGAAAAACTGTTTTTT.